This T cell receptor (beta chain) is drawn from a study of T cell clonality in common variable immunodeficiency. This clone was seen more than once but under ten times. What it binds is unknown. The sequenced fragment ends 3 residues before the CDR3 boundary, so the rest is inferred from the germline J gene. Equal genomic DNA amounts from CVID and control samples were sequenced. Clones were read by immunoSEQ multiplex PCR, and TCRdb kept only the in-frame ones, dropping some. This sample shows about 52,000 clones and no singletons; around 1.8% rests with the ten largest. This CDR3 has 14 residues. The V end was cut by 8 bases, the J end by 1 base, with 14 bases between. Germline lookup yields CDR1 SGHVS and CDR2 FQNEAQ. Overall study results and limits: CVID patient heterogeneity limited repertoire-clinical complication correlations. Compared with controls, CVID subjects had fewer shared TCRbeta clones.

Blood samples were heparinized, about 5 to 9 ml per donor. This TCR was recovered from a person aged 18 to 75 in good health. The V gene is TRBV7-8, the J gene TRBJ1-1, with TRBD1 as a possible D gene (6 bases). The sequenced material came from peripheral blood mononuclear cells. The chain's CDR3 is CASDTGSENTEAFF. The sequenced CDR3 bases are TGTGCCAGCGATACAGGGTCGGAGAACACTGAA.